A single sample is the source of the 31 T cell receptor beta chains below, sequenced in a study of T cell clonality in common variable immunodeficiency (dated by TCRdb to 2013 to 2016). Library preparation was by the immunoSEQ multiplex PCR assay. Held by TCRdb, this immuneACCESS table contains in-frame sequences only and omits some clones. Under half of the omission traces to an unresolved V gene where checked; the cause of the rest is unknown. This sample is represented by approximately 52,000 clones, with no singletons among them. The ten largest clones take up more than 3% of the sample. What was sequenced was peripheral blood mononuclear cells. These TCRs come from a person aged 18 to 70 in good health.

The CDR3 bases that were read are TGTGCCAGCGCGGGGGCGCGGGACACTGAA. It encodes CASAGARDTE. The whole CDR3 sequence reads CASAGARDTEAFF. V is TRBV11-3 and J is TRBJ1-1; possibly TRBD1 for D (6 bases). Sequencing ends 3 residues short of the CDR3 end; the germline J gene provides the rest. V was clipped by 8 bases and J by 3 bases, with 13 bases between them. The CDR3 is 13 residues long. Germline loops: CDR1 SGHNT, CDR2 YENEEA. Together with reference TRBV11-3 and TRBJ1-1, the CDR3 gives the full variable domain: EAGVVQSPRYKIIEKKQPVAFWCNPISGHNTLYWYLQNLGQGPELLIRYENEEAVDDSQLPKDRFSAERLKGVDSTLKIQPAELGDSAVYLCASAGARDTEAFFGQGTRLTVV.

This clone came up many times. The read comes to an end 3 residues before the CDR3 does, leaving the germline J gene to fill in the end. The chain links TRBV6-1 to TRBJ1-2; TRBD1 matches 9 bases. The germline CDR1 and CDR2 sequences are MNHNS and SASEGT. This CDR3 has 15 amino acids. The sequenced part of the CDR3 DNA is TGTGCCAGCAGTGAAGACAGAGCAACAGGGGGCGGC. This codes for CASSEDRATGGG. The full CDR3 reads CASSEDRATGGGYTF.

This clone was picked up a small number of times. The CDR3 end lies 3 residues beyond the end of the read and is filled in from the germline J gene. The chain combines TRBV2 with TRBJ1-5; weak D call: TRBD1 (6 bases). The CDR3 runs to 15 residues. Trimming left V 3 bases short and J 3 bases short, with 12 bases between. Germline values: CDR1 SNHLY, CDR2 FYNNEI. The CDR3: CASSDRGGYNQPQHF. The sequenced CDR3 bases are TGTGCCAGCAGTGACAGGGGAGGATACAATCAGCCC. The entire variable domain, with the rest obtained from reference TRBV2 and TRBJ1-5, is as follows: EPEVTQTPSHQVTQMGQEVILRCVPISNHLYFYWYRQILGQKVEFLVSFYNNEISEKSEIFDDQFSVERPDGSNFTLKIRSTKLEDSAMYFCASSDRGGYNQPQHFGDGTRLSIL.

This clone was seen repeatedly, ten times or more. The read finishes 3 residues shy of the CDR3 end, and the germline J gene is used to complete it. V usage is TRBV30 and J usage is TRBJ2-7; no reliable D call. CDR1 is GTSNPN, CDR2 SVGIG, per germline (reference sequence). The CDR3 contains 12 residues. The V and J ends lost 2 bases and 2 bases respectively, with 7 bases between them. Incomplete CDR3 DNA: TGTGCCTGGAGTCCAGGCCCCTACGAG. As protein: CAWSPGPYE. Given in full, the CDR3 is CAWSPGPYEQYF.

This clone occurred a few times. The CDR3 end is not reached by the read, which stops 3 residues before it; the germline J gene fills it in. This chain connects TRBV7-3 to TRBJ2-3, with a possible D match to TRBD2 (6 bases). The CDR3 contains 14 residues. Germline V CDR1 and CDR2: SGHTA, FQGTGA. The CDR3 here is CASSLSGREETQYF. The covered CDR3 bases are TGTGCCAGCAGCTTAAGTGGCAGGGAGGAGACG.

In its sample, this clone was seen many times. The read comes to an end 3 residues before the CDR3 does, leaving the germline J gene to fill in the end. This chain joins TRBV11-3 and TRBJ2-5; D is unresolved. Trimming left V 1 base short and J 4 bases short, with 7 bases between. The CDR3 runs to 13 residues. The germline V gene has CDR1 SGHNT and CDR2 YENEEA. CDR3 sequence: CASSLVRRETQYF. The covered CDR3 bases are TGTGCCAGCAGCTTAGTCAGGAGAGAGACC.

This clone was recorded many times. The read terminates 3 residues ahead of where the CDR3 ends, so the germline J gene completes it. The chain has TRBV20-1 and TRBJ2-1; possible D gene TRBD2, 5 bases. V lost 6 bases and J 3 bases, leaving 12 bases between the germline ends. There are 13 residues in the CDR3. Germline-derived CDR1 and CDR2 are DFQATT and SNEGSKA (reference sequence). Incomplete CDR3 DNA: TGCAGTGCCCCCAAGAGCGGCTACAATGAG. Its translation: CSAPKSGYNE. The whole CDR3 sequence is CSAPKSGYNEQFF.

This clone has at least ten counts. The read stops 3 residues short of the end of the CDR3; the missing end is completed from the germline J gene. The chain is built from TRBV5-1 and TRBJ2-5; 12 bases align to TRBD2. The CDR3 has 18 residues. The V segment lost 0 bases and the J segment 3 bases; nucleotides outside the gene matches: 9. Germline values: CDR1 SGHRS, CDR2 YFSETQ. The DNA read from the CDR3 is TGCGCCAGCAGCTTGGGTGGCTGGACTAGCGGGACTAAAGAGACC. It specifies CASSLGGWTSGTKET. The entire CDR3 reads CASSLGGWTSGTKETQYF. The full variable domain, rest sourced from reference TRBV5-1 and TRBJ2-5, is KAGVTQTPRYLIKTRGQQVTLSCSPISGHRSVSWYQQTPGQGLQFLFEYFSETQRNKGNFPGRFSGRQFSNSRSEMNVSTLELGDSALYLCASSLGGWTSGTKETQYFGPGTRLLVL.

For this clone: A much larger clone lies one base from this, so it may be a read error. Read data end 3 residues before the CDR3 end; the end is taken from the germline J gene. This chain connects TRBV7-8 to TRBJ2-5; the match to TRBD1 covers 8 bases. Germline loops: CDR1 SGHVS, CDR2 FQNEAQ. The CDR3 covers 16 residues. Partial CDR3 DNA: TGTGTCAGCAGCTACGGGACAGGATTACATCAAGAGACC. It is translated as CVSSYGTGLHQET. The CDR3 as a whole reads CVSSYGTGLHQETQYF.

This clone was counted at least ten times. The CDR3 is cut off 3 residues early in the read; its end comes from the germline J gene. The V and J genes are TRBV7-8 and TRBJ2-7; D remains ambiguous. The CDR3 loop spans 15 amino acids. Germline CDR1 reads SGHVS; CDR2 reads FQNEAQ. The V and J ends lost 2 bases and 2 bases respectively, with 13 bases between them. The CDR3 bases that were read are TGTGCCAGCAGCTTACGTGATGCGTTCCCCTACGAG. Protein product: CASSLRDAFPYE. The whole CDR3 sequence reads CASSLRDAFPYEQYF. Full variable domain (rest looked up from reference TRBV7-8 and TRBJ2-7): GAGVSQSPRYKVAKRGQDVALRCDPISGHVSLFWYQQALGQGPEFLTYFQNEAQLDKSGLPSDRFFAERPEGSVSTLKIQRTQQEDSAVYLCASSLRDAFPYEQYFGPGTRLTVT.

Notes on this clone: The read comes to an end 3 residues before the CDR3 does, leaving the germline J gene to fill in the end. V usage is TRBV18 and J usage is TRBJ1-1, with 7 bases matching TRBD1. The germline V gene has CDR1 KGHSH and CDR2 LQKENI. J lost 1 base, V lost 3 bases, and 8 bases had no gene match. The CDR3 has 16 amino acids. The sequenced part of the CDR3 DNA is TGTGCCAGCTCACCCCCTTTTGGGACAGAGAACACTGAA. Translated: CASSPPFGTENTE. The full-length CDR3 reads as CASSPPFGTENTEAFF.

This clone was seen at least ten times. The DNA ends 3 residues before the CDR3 does, and the rest of the CDR3 is filled in from the germline J gene. The gene calls are TRBV10-3 and TRBJ2-2, with 11 bases identical to TRBD1. This CDR3 region has 16 residues. Germline lookup yields CDR1 ENHRY and CDR2 SYGVKD. The ends lost 4 bases at V and 1 base at J; junction bases unmatched: 2. The covered CDR3 bases are TGTGCCATCAGTGCCGGGACAGGGGGGAACACCGGGGAG. Residues: CAISAGTGGNTGE. Given in full, the CDR3 is CAISAGTGGNTGELFF.

This clone was seen ten or more times. The read terminates 3 residues ahead of where the CDR3 ends, so the germline J gene completes it. The chain has TRBV6-2 or TRBV6-3 and TRBJ2-7, with D hard to call. This CDR3 is built from 13 residues. The germline V gene encodes CDR1 MNHEY and CDR2 SVGEGT. Trimming removed 0 bases at V and 4 bases at J, with 7 bases between. CDR3 sequence reads: CASSYSLFYEQYF. Incomplete CDR3 DNA: TGTGCCAGCAGTTACTCGTTATTTTACGAG.

Concerning this clone: The CDR3 is cut off 3 residues early in the read; its end comes from the germline J gene. The V gene is TRBV2, the J gene TRBJ2-7, with 7 bases aligning to TRBD1. The CDR3 is 14 amino acids. The V gene end was trimmed by 0 bases and the J gene end by 3 bases; junction bases not matched to a gene: 2. The germline CDR1 and CDR2 sequences are SNHLY and FYNNEI. The part of the CDR3 DNA that was read is TGTGCCAGCAGTGAAGCGACAGGGAGCTACGAG. Amino acid sequence: CASSEATGSYE. The whole CDR3 protein reads CASSEATGSYEQYF.

Many counts were recorded for this clone. A read error may account for a junction end that differs from germline. From the germline J gene comes the end of the CDR3, since the read stops 3 residues before it. The chain uses TRBV4-2 and TRBJ2-5; 7 bases fit TRBD2. CDR1 is LGHNA, CDR2 YNFKEQ, per germline. This CDR3 region has 15 residues. The chain's CDR3 is CASSQDWEGRETQYF. Incomplete CDR3 DNA: TGCGCCAGCAGCCAAGACTGGGAGGGGAGGGAGACC.

This clone was observed many times. Read sequence stops 3 residues before the CDR3 end, and the germline J gene provides the missing end. The chain joins TRBV2 to TRBJ2-7; 8 bases are a match to TRBD1. CDR3 length: 13 residues. V lost 4 bases, J lost 3 bases, and 2 bases stayed unmatched. Germline-derived CDR1 and CDR2 are SNHLY and FYNNEI. CDR3 DNA (partial): TGTGCCAGCAGTGCCGGGACAGGCTACGAG. Amino acid sequence: CASSAGTGYE. The CDR3 as a whole reads CASSAGTGYEQYF.

As regards this clone: At one end, the junction sequence differs from germline, possibly due to a read error. The read is 3 residues too short to cover the CDR3 end, so that end is filled in from the germline J gene. Distinct nucleotide sequences in the sample also encode this CDR3. This chain connects TRBV19 to TRBJ2-3, with 8 positions matching TRBD1. The CDR3 is 15 amino acids. The germline gives CDR1 LNHDA, CDR2 SQIVND (reference sequence). The CDR3: CASSTRGQGSDTQYF. The CDR3 bases that were read are TGTGCCAGTAGTACCCGAGGACAGGGTTCAGACACG.

This clone was detected many times. The CDR3 end is not reached by the read, which stops 3 residues before it; the germline J gene fills it in. This chain joins TRBV19 and TRBJ2-7, with TRBD1 matching over 9 bases. The CDR3 spans 13 residues. Trimming at V came to 10 bases and at J to 2 bases, leaving 6 bases not matched to a gene. Germline V gives CDR1 LNHDA, CDR2 SQIVND (reference sequence). CDR3 amino acids: CATGQGMAYEQYF. CDR3 DNA, as far as it was read: TGTGCCACCGGACAGGGGATGGCCTACGAG.

This clone was observed many times. The read ends 3 residues before the CDR3 terminus; that terminus is restored from the germline J gene. The chain has TRBV5-5 and TRBJ1-1; 7 bases agree with TRBD1. The CDR3 length is 14 residues. Germline CDR1 is SGHKS and CDR2 is YYEKEE (reference sequence). Trimming at V came to 4 bases and at J to 1 base, leaving 4 bases not matched to a gene. Here the CDR3 reads CASSPTGANTEAFF. The DNA read from the CDR3 is TGTGCCAGCAGCCCTACAGGGGCGAACACTGAA.

This clone has at least ten counts. The CDR3 end falls 3 residues outside the read, so it is completed with the germline J gene. V is TRBV5-1 and J is TRBJ2-6, with D tentatively TRBD2 (6 bases). This CDR3 is built from 16 residues. Looked up from germline, CDR1 is SGHRS and CDR2 is YFSETQ. V was pared by 6 bases and J by 2 bases, with 15 bases between. The DNA read from the CDR3 is TGCGCCAGCAAGGCTAGCGAGACCCCTGGGGCCAACGTC. It encodes CASKASETPGANV. The CDR3 in its entirety is CASKASETPGANVLTF. The variable domain in full, with the rest retrieved from reference TRBV5-1 and TRBJ2-6, is KAGVTQTPRYLIKTRGQQVTLSCSPISGHRSVSWYQQTPGQGLQFLFEYFSETQRNKGNFPGRFSGRQFSNSRSEMNVSTLELGDSALYLCASKASETPGANVLTFGAGSRLTVL.

As concerns this clone: The sequenced fragment ends 3 residues before the CDR3 boundary, so the rest is inferred from the germline J gene. The V and J genes are TRBV18 and TRBJ2-3; 9 bases agree with TRBD1. The CDR3 consists of 15 residues. Germline V CDR1 and CDR2: KGHSH, LQKENI. V dropped 2 bases and J dropped 6; count of bases not matched to a gene: 6. The CDR3 region is CASSPVGQGSDTQYF. The part of the CDR3 DNA that was read is TGTGCCAGCTCACCAGTGGGACAGGGATCCGATACG.

About this clone itself: The read finishes 3 residues shy of the CDR3 end, and the germline J gene is used to complete it. The chain employs TRBV7-9 and TRBJ1-2; weak D call: TRBD1 (6 bases). The germline CDR1 and CDR2 sequences are SEHNR and FQNEAQ (reference sequence). The CDR3 sequence is 12 residues long. The CDR3 region is CASTEGEETYTF. The part of the CDR3 DNA that was read is TGTGCCAGCACGGAGGGGGAAGAGACC.

This clone was seen ten or more times. The read ends 3 residues before the CDR3 terminus; that terminus is restored from the germline J gene. This chain joins TRBV18 and TRBJ1-1, with D unresolved. Deletions cut 0 bases from V and 0 bases from J, with 11 bases between. CDR1 is KGHSH, CDR2 LQKENI, per germline. The CDR3 runs 16 residues. The sequenced part of the CDR3 DNA is TGTGCCAGCTCACCACCCGTCGAGGGCCTGAACACTGAA. Its translation: CASSPPVEGLNTE. The whole CDR3 sequence is CASSPPVEGLNTEAFF. The whole variable domain, filled in from reference TRBV18 and TRBJ1-1, reads NAGVMQNPRHLVRRRGQEARLRCSPMKGHSHVYWYRQLPEEGLKFMVYLQKENIIDESGMPKERFSAEFPKEGPSILRIQQVVRGDSAAYFCASSPPVEGLNTEAFFGQGTRLTVV.

This clone was seen at least ten times. Coverage ceases 3 residues before the CDR3 finishes, and the germline J gene fills in the end. The chain employs TRBV11-3 and TRBJ2-3; D is ambiguous. Deletions cut 2 bases from V and 6 bases from J, with 6 bases between. CDR3 length: 12 amino acids. Germline-derived CDR1 and CDR2 are SGHNT and YENEEA. The DNA read from the CDR3 is TGTGCCAGCAGCTTACCTGTGGATACG. This sequence encodes CASSLPVDT. The entire CDR3 protein reads CASSLPVDTQYF.

Worth noting for this clone: The DNA ends 3 residues before the CDR3 does, and the rest of the CDR3 is filled in from the germline J gene. The V gene is TRBV18, the J gene TRBJ1-4; 8 bases are shared with TRBD1. CDR3 length: 16 amino acids. The junction had 11 bases not matched to a gene; V was cut back by 3 bases and J by 8 bases. Per germline, CDR1 KGHSH and CDR2 LQKENI. CDR3 protein: CASSPDRAGRGEKLFF. The DNA read from the CDR3 is TGTGCCAGCTCACCGGACAGGGCCGGACGCGGGGAAAAA. Full variable domain (missing parts from reference TRBV18 and TRBJ1-4): NAGVMQNPRHLVRRRGQEARLRCSPMKGHSHVYWYRQLPEEGLKFMVYLQKENIIDESGMPKERFSAEFPKEGPSILRIQQVVRGDSAAYFCASSPDRAGRGEKLFFGSGTQLSVL.

This clone was seen repeatedly, ten times or more. Read coverage stops 3 residues before the CDR3 terminus; the germline J gene supplies the remainder. This chain connects TRBV19 to TRBJ1-1, with D perhaps TRBD1 (5 bases). With 9 bases removed from V and 4 bases from J, the gap between germline ends came to 24 bases. The CDR3 length is 16 residues. From germline, CDR1 is LNHDA and CDR2 SQIVND (reference sequence). The sequenced CDR3 bases are TGTGCCAGCTCAGCATCAAGAGGGGCTAGGGGCACTGAA. This gives the protein CASSASRGARGTE. The entire CDR3 protein reads CASSASRGARGTEAFF. The variable domain in full, with the rest retrieved from reference TRBV19 and TRBJ1-1, is DGGITQSPKYLFRKEGQNVTLSCEQNLNHDAMYWYRQDPGQGLRLIYYSQIVNDFQKGDIAEGYSVSREKKESFPLTVTSAQKNPTAFYLCASSASRGARGTEAFFGQGTRLTVV.

This clone has ten or more counts. The CDR3 end lies 3 residues beyond the end of the read and is filled in from the germline J gene. J is TRBJ2-3 and V is TRBV5-1; D not certain. Germline CDR1 and CDR2: SGHRS and YFSETQ. The V and J ends lost 3 bases and 0 bases respectively, with 8 bases between them. This CDR3 contains 14 residues. The sequenced CDR3 bases are TGCGCCAGCAGCTGGGCTTCTAGCACAGATACG. It codes for CASSWASSTDT. The entire CDR3 reads CASSWASSTDTQYF. Combining the CDR3 with reference TRBV5-1 and TRBJ2-3 gives the whole variable domain KAGVTQTPRYLIKTRGQQVTLSCSPISGHRSVSWYQQTPGQGLQFLFEYFSETQRNKGNFPGRFSGRQFSNSRSEMNVSTLELGDSALYLCASSWASSTDTQYFGPGTRLTVL.

This clone was seen a few times. Mismatch with germline at one junction end may stem from a read error. The CDR3 is cut off 3 residues early in the read; its end comes from the germline J gene. Other DNA sequences in the sample encode the same CDR3. This chain connects TRBV30 to TRBJ1-2, with D possibly matching TRBD1 (5 bases). The germline V gene encodes CDR1 GTSNPN and CDR2 SVGIG (reference sequence). This CDR3 comprises 13 residues. This CDR3 is CAWKTGENYGYTF. The sequenced part of the CDR3 DNA is TGTGCCTGGAAAACAGGAGAGAACTATGGA.

This clone was detected ten times or more. The read finishes 3 residues shy of the CDR3 end, and the germline J gene is used to complete it. The V gene is TRBV7-3, the J gene TRBJ1-1; TRBD1 is a possible D gene (5 bases). Per germline, CDR1 SGHTA and CDR2 FQGTGA. The CDR3 is 15 amino acids. Trimming left V 2 bases short and J 1 base short, with 11 bases between. This CDR3 is CASSLVWGENTEAFF. The DNA read from the CDR3 is TGTGCCAGCAGCTTAGTATGGGGGGAGAACACTGAA. Drawing the rest from reference TRBV7-3 and TRBJ1-1, the complete variable domain is GAGVSQTPSNKVTEKGKYVELRCDPISGHTALYWYRQSLGQGPEFLIYFQGTGAADDSGLPNDRFFAVRPEGSVSTLKIQRTERGDSAVYLCASSLVWGENTEAFFGQGTRLTVV.

This clone has at least ten counts. The read halts 3 residues ahead of the CDR3 end, with the missing end drawn from the germline J gene. This sequence joins TRBV20-1 and TRBJ1-1; TRBD1 agrees at 9 bases. CDR3 length equals 14 residues. CDR1 and CDR2 from the germline V gene are DFQATT and SNEGSKA (reference sequence). The trim removed 5 bases at V and 3 bases at J, leaving 7 bases unmatched. The CDR3 sequence is CSAPLGDRDTEAFF. The sequenced part of the CDR3 DNA is TGCAGTGCTCCCTTGGGGGACAGGGACACTGAA.

This clone was seen at least ten times. The read ends 3 residues early relative to the CDR3; the germline J gene fills the gap. V and J are TRBV10-3 and TRBJ1-1; D gene unclear. There are 12 residues in the CDR3. CDR1 ENHRY and CDR2 SYGVKD come from the germline V gene. The V and J ends lost 2 bases and 3 bases respectively, with 4 bases between them. The CDR3 DNA, read in part, is TGTGCCATCAGTGAGGGGCACACTGAA. Translation: CAISEGHTE. The whole CDR3 protein is CAISEGHTEAFF.